This T cell receptor beta chain emerged from a study of blood T cell repertoires in COVID-19. Study details: Acute and convalescent COVID-19 specimens originated in the United States, Italy and Spain.

Germline V gene data show CDR1 as SQVTM and CDR2 as ANQGSEA. The ends lost 0 bases at V and 3 bases at J; junction bases unmatched: 4. This CDR3 is 15 amino acids long. The table came from immunoSEQ multiplex PCR; TCRdb's copy has only in-frame clones and leaves some out. The data show 300,000 to 350,000 clones, around 85% seen once. The sequence was obtained from a woman in her thirties or forties with acute COVID-19. This chain links TRBV29-1 with TRBJ2-1, with TRBD2 identical over 8 bases. What was sequenced was PBMCs or T cells enriched from blood (not recorded which). CDR3 loop: CSVEDRLASYNEQFF. The CDR3 coding sequence is TGCAGCGTTGAAGATCGACTAGCGAGCTACAATGAGCAGTTCTTC.